This is a list of T cell receptor beta chains from one sample in a study of control samples from healthy donors and cancer patients. This table comes from immunoSEQ multiplex PCR, and its TCRdb copy is limited to in-frame clones, with some not included. The repertoire has approximately 20,000 clones, roughly 80% of them found once; the top ten carry approximately 30%. The source material was PBMCs. Every receptor here comes from a woman between 65 and 79 years old with lung cancer. The CDR3 runs from the conserved cysteine through the conserved F or W. Each record gives: V gene, J gene, D gene, CDR3 DNA, CDR3 protein. A D gene is named only where the DNA matches it firmly.

V gene: TRBV3-1/TRBV3-2; J gene: TRBJ2-3; D gene: NA; CDR3 DNA: TGTGCCAGCAGGGGCGAAACAGATACGCAGTATTTT; CDR3 protein: CASRGETDTQYF
V gene: TRBV11-3; J gene: TRBJ1-1; D gene: NA; CDR3 DNA: TGTGCCAGCAGCCTCCCGGGTTTCCGGAACACTGAAGCTTTCTTT; CDR3 protein: CASSLPGFRNTEAFF
V gene: TRBV28; J gene: TRBJ2-2; D gene: TRBD1; CDR3 DNA: TGTGCCAGCAGTTTCTGGACAGGGCGGTCGGAGCTGTTTTTT; CDR3 protein: CASSFWTGRSELFF
V gene: TRBV2; J gene: TRBJ2-3; D gene: TRBD1; CDR3 DNA: TGTGCCAGCAGGGGTCATGACAGGGCCACAGATACGCAGTATTTT; CDR3 protein: CASRGHDRATDTQYF
V gene: TRBV2; J gene: TRBJ2-1; D gene: TRBD2; CDR3 DNA: TGTGCCAGCAAATTTAGCGGGGGCTACAATGAGCAGTTCTTC; CDR3 protein: CASKFSGGYNEQFF
V gene: TRBV30; J gene: TRBJ2-1; D gene: TRBD1; CDR3 DNA: TGTGCCTGTTCCTCGGGACAGGGTACAAATGAGCAGTTCTTC; CDR3 protein: CACSSGQGTNEQFF
V gene: TRBV4-3; J gene: TRBJ2-2; D gene: TRBD1; CDR3 DNA: TGCGCCAGCAGCCAGGGACAGGGGACCGGGGAGCTGTTTTTT; CDR3 protein: CASSQGQGTGELFF
V gene: TRBV7-2; J gene: TRBJ2-3; D gene: NA; CDR3 DNA: TGTGCCAGCAGCTCACAGGGAGGGCCAGATACGCAGTATTTT; CDR3 protein: CASSSQGGPDTQYF
V gene: TRBV7-8; J gene: TRBJ1-5; D gene: NA; CDR3 DNA: TGTGCCAGCAGCCCTATTATTGGGGGTTCGGGTCAGCCCCAGCATTTT; CDR3 protein: CASSPIIGGSGQPQHF
V gene: TRBV5-6; J gene: TRBJ2-7; D gene: NA; CDR3 DNA: TGTGCCAGCAGCTTGGATCCCTCCTACGAGCAGTACTTC; CDR3 protein: CASSLDPSYEQYF
V gene: TRBV24-1; J gene: TRBJ2-3; D gene: NA; CDR3 DNA: TGTGCCACCAGTGATTTTGCAGGGACTAGCACAGATACGCAGTATTTT; CDR3 protein: CATSDFAGTSTDTQYF
V gene: TRBV19; J gene: TRBJ1-5; D gene: NA; CDR3 DNA: TGTGCCAGTAGTACCCCCCCCGGCGACAATAGCAATCAGCCCCAGCATTTT; CDR3 protein: CASSTPPGDNSNQPQHF